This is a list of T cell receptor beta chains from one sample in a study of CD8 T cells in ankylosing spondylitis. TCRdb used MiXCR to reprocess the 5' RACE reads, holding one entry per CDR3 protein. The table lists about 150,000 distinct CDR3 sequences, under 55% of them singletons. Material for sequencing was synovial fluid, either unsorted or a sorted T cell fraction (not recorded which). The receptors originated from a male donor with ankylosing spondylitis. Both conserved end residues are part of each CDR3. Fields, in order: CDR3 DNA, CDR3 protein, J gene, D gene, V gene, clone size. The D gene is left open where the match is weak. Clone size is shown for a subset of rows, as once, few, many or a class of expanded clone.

TGCGCCAGCAGCTTGGCGCCGGGGCTCCAAGAGACCCAGTACTTC | CASSLAPGLQETQYF | TRBJ2-5 | - | TRBV5-1 | -
TGCGCCAGCAGCCCTCCGGGACGGACCTACGAGCAGTACTTC | CASSPPGRTYEQYF | TRBJ2-7 | - | TRBV4-1 | few
TGTGCCAGCAGCCCCTACGGTAATGAGCAGTTCTTC | CASSPYGNEQFF | TRBJ2-1 | - | TRBV9 | -
TGTGCCACCAGCGGACTAGCGGGACCGAATGAGCAGTTCTTC | CATSGLAGPNEQFF | TRBJ2-1 | TRBD2 | TRBV15 | -
TGTGCCAGCAGTTTAGGGACGCGACCCTACAATGAGCAGTTCTTC | CASSLGTRPYNEQFF | TRBJ2-1 | - | TRBV28 | -
TGTGCCAGCAGTTCACCGAGAGTGGCAGGGTGGCGGCAAGAGACCCAGTACTTC | CASSSPRVAGWRQETQYF | TRBJ2-5 | - | TRBV28 | -
TGTGCCAGCAGCCCCTTGGAGGGTTGGTGGCAAGAGACCCAGTACTTC | CASSPLEGWWQETQYF | TRBJ2-5 | - | TRBV6-1 | -
TGTGCCAGCAGCCAAGACTTCACCGGGACAGCTATATACGAGCAGTACTTC | CASSQDFTGTAIYEQYF | TRBJ2-7 | TRBD1 | TRBV4-2 | few
TGTGCCAGCAGCTACCCGGGCCACACTGAAGCTTTCTTT | CASSYPGHTEAFF | TRBJ1-1 | - | TRBV9 | -
TGTGCCAGCAGTTTCCGGCAGGGTGGCGAGACCCAGTACTTC | CASSFRQGGETQYF | TRBJ2-5 | - | TRBV27 | -
TGTGCCAGCAGTTACCCCGGGTATCTACCCCACGGGAGCAATCAGCCCCAGCATTTT | CASSYPGYLPHGSNQPQHF | TRBJ1-5 | - | TRBV6-2/TRBV6-3 | -
TGTGCCAGCAGCTTTAGGGCTATATACGAGCAGTACTTC | CASSFRAIYEQYF | TRBJ2-7 | - | TRBV5-5 | -
TGCGCCAGCAGCCGGGGACGGCGAGGGGAGACCCAGTACTTC | CASSRGRRGETQYF | TRBJ2-5 | - | TRBV5-1 | few
TGCAGTGTTCTATGCGGGACAGGAGAAGCAGATACGCAGTATTTT | CSVLCGTGEADTQYF | TRBJ2-3 | TRBD1 | TRBV29-1 | -
TGTGCCAGCAGTCATGGACAGCCCAGAGTGTATCAGCCCCAGCATTTT | CASSHGQPRVYQPQHF | TRBJ1-5 | - | TRBV2 | few
TGTGCCAGCTCACCAACAGGGGAGGAGACTGAAGCTTTCTTT | CASSPTGEETEAFF | TRBJ1-1 | TRBD1 | TRBV18 | few
TGCGCCAGCAGCTTGATAAAAATGAACACTGAAGCTTTCTTT | CASSLIKMNTEAFF | TRBJ1-1 | - | TRBV5-1 | -
TGCAGTGCTAGAGAAATAGGAAGGAATAATTCACCCCTCCACTTT | CSAREIGRNNSPLHF | TRBJ1-6 | - | TRBV20-1 | -
TGTGCCAGCAGCTTATTCTCATGGAATAACAATGAGCAGTTCTTC | CASSLFSWNNNEQFF | TRBJ2-1 | - | TRBV13 | -